Shown below are 3 T cell receptor beta chains from a single sample sequenced in a study of vaccination effects on CD4 cells after COVID-19. These receptors' targets are unknown. Sequencing followed a ViraFEST assay step that expanded antigen-specific CD4+ T cells with viral peptide pools. Between days 9 and 10 of culture, CD4+ T cells were separated out. Vaccinated participants had no history of SARS-CoV-2 infection and tested negative for nucleocapsid antibodies. TCRdb keeps only in-frame clones here, not all; method: immunoSEQ multiplex PCR. The sample consists of under 25,000 clones, around 75% of them appearing once. Source: CD4+ T cells from PBMCs cultured with HCoV-NL63 spike peptides, taken before COVID-19 vaccination. These receptors originate from a human donor who received a COVID-19 vaccine.

In this sample, this clone turned up a few times. The chain has TRBV28 and TRBJ2-7, with D perhaps matching TRBD1 (6 bases). V lost 8 bases and J lost 3, with 14 bases in between. Germline V gene sequence: CDR1 MDHEN, CDR2 SYDVKM. This CDR3 spans 13 amino acids. This chain's CDR3 is CASGLGTSYEQYF. CDR3 coding DNA: TGTGCCAGCGGCCTCGGGACAAGCTACGAGCAGTACTTC.

Worth noting for this clone: One junction end disagrees with the germline gene, perhaps due to a read error. The chain combines TRBV7-7 with TRBJ2-5; 10 bases are shared with TRBD2. The CDR3 is 18 residues long. Per germline, CDR1 SSHAT and CDR2 FNYEAQ (reference sequence). CDR3 amino acids: CASSFLGLARKPQETQYF. The CDR3 region has the DNA TGTGCTAGCAGCTTCCTGGGACTAGCGCGAAAACCCCAAGAGACCCAGTACTTC. Full variable domain (rest looked up from reference TRBV7-7 and TRBJ2-5): GAGVSQSPRYKVTKRGQDVTLRCDPISSHATLYWYQQALGQGPEFLTYFNYEAQPDKSGLPSDRFSAERPEGSISTLTIQRTEQRDSAMYRCASSFLGLARKPQETQYFGPGTRLLVL.

The chain carries TRBV30 and TRBJ1-1; D not resolved. Germline loops: CDR1 GTSNPN, CDR2 SVGIG (reference sequence). CDR3 length: 15 amino acids. With 3 bases removed from V and 0 bases from J, the gap between germline ends came to 14 bases. CDR3 residues: CAWSKKASMNTEAFF. The CDR3 DNA reads as TGTGCCTGGAGCAAGAAGGCCAGCATGAACACTGAAGCTTTCTTT.